This T cell receptor beta chain was profiled in a study of blood T cell repertoires in COVID-19. The protocol was immunoSEQ multiplex PCR, while the TCRdb copy is restricted to in-frame clones and leaves out a portion. Among roughly 61,000 clones listed, under 80% were seen once. Trimming shortened V by 3 bases and J by 2 bases, and 10 bases separated the two germline ends. The germline V gene encodes CDR1 MNHNS and CDR2 SASEGT. CDR3 length: 14 residues. The TCR comes from a woman aged 55-70 years who had been exposed to COVID-19. The sample comprised PBMCs or T cells enriched from blood (not recorded which). This chain links TRBV6-1 with TRBJ1-2; possibly TRBD1 for D (5 bases). CDR3 amino acids: CASSELTGNYGYTF. The CDR3, as DNA: TGTGCCAGCAGTGAGCTTACAGGAAACTATGGCTACACCTTC.